This T cell receptor (beta chain) was recorded in a study of blood T cells in healthy people across ages. Germline CDR1 MDHEN, CDR2 SYDVKM. With 6 bases removed from V and 9 bases from J, the gap between germline ends came to 18 bases. The CDR3 length is 15 residues. As concerns this clonotype: Its antigen is unidentified.

The study's findings and limits: From one million sequenced T cells, diversity estimates were lower bounds.

It was roughly 10 milliliters of peripheral blood that were drawn from each donor. A minimum of 6 micrograms of total RNA was extracted per sample. PCR was performed a second time for about 6 to 11 cycles using a sample-barcoded 5' primer and a J-beta primer mix. Per-sample output comprised a minimum of 2.5 million paired-end reads containing CDR3. Each CDR3 protein gets one entry after TCRdb re-called the 5' RACE reads with MiXCR. Of approximately 800,000 distinct CDR3 sequences in the sample, under 80% were seen once. Sequencing was done on a sample of blood. The V gene is TRBV28, the J gene TRBJ1-6, with a tentative D call TRBD1 (6 bases). The TCR originated in a young man in good health. The CDR3 region is CASSARRGGGSPLHF. CDR3 nucleotides: TGTGCCAGCAGCGCCAGAAGGGGAGGGGGTTCACCCCTCCACTTT. Variable domain in full (rest from reference TRBV28 and TRBJ1-6): DVKVTQSSRYLVKRTGEKVFLECVQDMDHENMFWYRQDPGLGLRLIYFSYDVKMKEKGDIPEGYSVSREKKERFSLILESASTNQTSMYLCASSARRGGGSPLHFGNGTRLTVT.